These 6 T cell receptor beta chains came from one sample sequenced in a study of blood T cells in healthy people across ages. The authors ran a second PCR of roughly 6 to 12 cycles using a sample-barcoded 5' primer and a J-beta primer mix. TCRdb re-called the 5' RACE reads with MiXCR, one entry per CDR3 protein. The sample consists of roughly 930,000 distinct CDR3 sequences, about 44% of them appearing once. Sequencing was carried out using blood. The receptors were gathered from a man aged 30 to 45 in good health.

The V gene is TRBV9, the J gene TRBJ2-2; 9 bases are shared with TRBD1. The CDR3 spans 16 residues. Germline assignment: CDR1 SGDLS and CDR2 YYNGEE. The ends lost 3 bases at V and 4 bases at J; junction bases unmatched: 7. As DNA, the CDR3 is TGTGCCAGCAGCGCCCTACAGGGGGCGGGCACCGGGGAGCTGTTTTTT. Translation gives CASSALQGAGTGELFF. Full variable domain (remainder filled in from reference TRBV9 and TRBJ2-2): DSGVTQTPKHLITATGQRVTLRCSPRSGDLSVYWYQQSLDQGLQFLIQYYNGEERAKGNILERFSAQQFPDLHSELNLSSLELGDSALYFCASSALQGAGTGELFFGEGSRLTVL.

This clonotype was detected once. The rearrangement uses TRBV4-1 and TRBJ2-1; D gene ambiguous. CDR3 length: 14 amino acids. V shed 0 bases and J shed 10 bases, with 13 bases lying between them. CDR1 is MGHRA, CDR2 YSYEKL, per germline. This chain's CDR3 is CASSQDMSVVEQFF. The CDR3 DNA follows: TGCGCCAGCAGCCAAGATATGTCTGTAGTAGAGCAGTTCTTC.

V usage is TRBV11-2 and J usage is TRBJ1-5; 9 bases map to TRBD1. Trimming at V came to 5 bases and at J to 1 base, leaving 6 bases not matched to a gene. The CDR3 is 16 residues long. The germline gives CDR1 SGHAT, CDR2 FQNNGV. Here the CDR3 reads CASSLGQGRSNQPQHF. CDR3 bases: TGTGCCAGCAGCCTAGGACAGGGGAGAAGCAATCAGCCCCAGCATTTT.

The V call is TRBV3-1, the J call TRBJ2-2; TRBD1 matches at 9 bases. J was trimmed by 7 bases and V by 6 bases; bases with no gene match: 9. CDR3 length equals 15 residues. Germline-derived CDR1 and CDR2 are LGHDT and YNNKEL (reference sequence). CDR3 sequence: CASRTTDRGSGELFF. The CDR3 nucleotides are TGTGCCAGCAGAACCACGGACAGGGGCAGCGGGGAGCTGTTTTTT.

This chain uses TRBV2 with TRBJ1-1, with a possible D match to TRBD1 (5 bases). Trimming cost V 10 bases and J 6 bases, with 15 bases left between them. CDR1 is SNHLY, CDR2 FYNNEI, per germline. This CDR3 contains 12 residues. The CDR3 sequence: CATRGSAPEAFF. The CDR3 region has the DNA TGTGCCACTAGGGGTTCGGCGCCTGAAGCTTTCTTT.

CDR3 amino acids: CASSLADGLNSPLHF. The CDR3 DNA reads TGTGCCAGCAGCTTAGCGGACGGTCTAAATTCACCCCTCCACTTT. This chain uses TRBV11-1 with TRBJ1-6; D is uncertain. This CDR3 is built from 15 residues. Trimming removed 0 bases from V and 7 bases from J, with 10 bases in between. CDR1 and CDR2 from the germline V gene are SGHAT and FQDESV (reference sequence).